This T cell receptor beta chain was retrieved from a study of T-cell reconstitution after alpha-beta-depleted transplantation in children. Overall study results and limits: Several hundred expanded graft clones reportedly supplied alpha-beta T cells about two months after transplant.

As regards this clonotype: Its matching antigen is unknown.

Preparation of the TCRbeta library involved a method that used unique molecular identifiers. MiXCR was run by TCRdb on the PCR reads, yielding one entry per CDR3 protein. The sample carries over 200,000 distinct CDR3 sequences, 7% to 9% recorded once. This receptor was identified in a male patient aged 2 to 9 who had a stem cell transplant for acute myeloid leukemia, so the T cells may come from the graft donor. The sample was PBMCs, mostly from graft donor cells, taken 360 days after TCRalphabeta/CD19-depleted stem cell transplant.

The CDR3 nucleotides read TGCGCCAGCAGCTTGGCCTATGGCACTGAAGCTTTCTTT. It specifies CASSLAYGTEAFF. The rearrangement joins TRBV5-1 to TRBJ1-1, with D hard to call. The CDR3 runs 13 residues. V lost 0 bases and J 4 bases, leaving 7 bases between the germline ends. Germline assignment: CDR1 SGHRS and CDR2 YFSETQ.